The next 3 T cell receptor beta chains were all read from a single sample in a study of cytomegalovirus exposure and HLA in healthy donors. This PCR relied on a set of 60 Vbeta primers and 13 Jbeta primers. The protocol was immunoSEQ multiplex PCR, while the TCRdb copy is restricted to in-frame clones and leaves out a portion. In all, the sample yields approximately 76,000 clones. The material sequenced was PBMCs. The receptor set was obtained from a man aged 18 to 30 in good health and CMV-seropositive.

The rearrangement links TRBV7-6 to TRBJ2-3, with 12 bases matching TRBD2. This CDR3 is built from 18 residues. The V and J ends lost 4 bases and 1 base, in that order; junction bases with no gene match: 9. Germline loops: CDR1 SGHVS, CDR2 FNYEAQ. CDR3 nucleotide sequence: TGTGCCAGCAGCTCTAGCGGGGGGGGCGCCAGTGGCACAGATACGCAGTATTTT. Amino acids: CASSSSGGGASGTDTQYF.

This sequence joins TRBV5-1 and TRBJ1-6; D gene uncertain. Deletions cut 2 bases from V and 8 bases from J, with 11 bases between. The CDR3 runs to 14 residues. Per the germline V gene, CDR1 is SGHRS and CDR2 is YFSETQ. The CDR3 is CASSFGRYDSPLHF. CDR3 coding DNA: TGCGCCAGCAGCTTTGGCCGATACGATTCACCCCTCCACTTT.

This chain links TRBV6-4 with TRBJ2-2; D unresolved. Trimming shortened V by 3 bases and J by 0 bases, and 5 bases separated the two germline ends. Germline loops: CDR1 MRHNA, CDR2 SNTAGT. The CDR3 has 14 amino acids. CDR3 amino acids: CASSDRANTGELFF. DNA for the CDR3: TGTGCCAGCAGTGATCGGGCGAACACCGGGGAGCTGTTTTTT.